A single sample is the source of the 17 T cell receptor beta chains below, sequenced in a study of blood T cells in healthy people across ages. The authors ran a second PCR of 7 to 11 cycles using a sample-barcoded 5' primer and a J-beta primer mix. Each CDR3 protein gets one entry after TCRdb re-called the 5' RACE reads with MiXCR. The table records more than 900,000 distinct CDR3 sequences, just under 30% of them present only once. The sample was also reused in another study, on T cells of mothers and their children.

Sequenced: blood. The source is a woman aged 40 to 50 in good health.

Many counts were recorded for this clonotype. V is TRBV11-3 and J is TRBJ2-3; D might be TRBD2 (6 bases). The CDR3 runs to 17 residues. Germline values: CDR1 SGHNT, CDR2 YENEEA. V gave up 5 bases and J gave up 2 bases, with 20 bases separating them. The chain's CDR3 is CASSPSGWGGSTDTQYF. In DNA form, the CDR3 reads TGTGCCAGCAGCCCTAGTGGTTGGGGAGGTTCCACAGATACGCAGTATTTT.

The J gene is TRBJ1-2, the V gene TRBV4-1; D unclear. Germline V CDR1 and CDR2: MGHRA, YSYEKL. V was trimmed by 4 bases and J by 5 bases, leaving 14 bases between them. This CDR3 comprises 14 residues. The chain's CDR3 is CASSPGGGPYGYTF. The DNA of the CDR3 is TGCGCCAGCAGCCCAGGTGGCGGCCCTTATGGCTACACCTTC.

The chain carries TRBV27 and TRBJ1-2, with TRBD1 identical over 7 bases. Germline CDR1 is MNHEY and CDR2 is SMNVEV (reference sequence). Trimming at V came to 6 bases and at J to 6 bases, leaving 10 bases not matched to a gene. The CDR3 loop spans 14 amino acids. CDR3 in DNA: TGTGCCAGCAGCCCCCTGCACAGGGGAGATGGCTACACCTTC. It codes for CASSPLHRGDGYTF.

The table lists this clonotype with a few counts. The rearrangement uses TRBV5-1 and TRBJ2-1; no definite D call. Germline lookup yields CDR1 SGHRS and CDR2 YFSETQ. The CDR3 extends over 16 amino acids. V shed 0 bases and J shed 2 bases, with 12 bases lying between them. CDR3 region: CASSLAVSRTYNEQFF. The CDR3 DNA reads TGCGCCAGCAGCTTGGCCGTCAGTAGGACCTACAATGAGCAGTTCTTC.

In its sample, this clonotype was seen a few times. This chain joins TRBV28 and TRBJ2-3; the D is unclear. From germline, CDR1 is MDHEN and CDR2 SYDVKM. The CDR3 contains 13 residues. V was cut by 7 bases and J by 0 bases, with 8 bases left in between. The CDR3 bases are TGTGCCAGCACACCAGGCAGCACAGATACGCAGTATTTT. Its translation is CASTPGSTDTQYF.

With regard to this clonotype: A much larger clone differs by one base, so this may be a read error. The chain is built from TRBV7-9 and TRBJ1-6; TRBD1 matches at 7 bases. The CDR3 loop spans 16 amino acids. Germline loops: CDR1 SEHNR, CDR2 FQNEAQ (reference sequence). The CDR3 DNA follows: TGTGCCAGCAGCCAGGACAGGAGCTTCTATAATCCACCCCTCCACTTT. Its translation: CASSQDRSFYNPPLHF.

This clonotype was observed many times. The chain employs TRBV20-1 and TRBJ2-5; TRBD2 matches at 10 bases. Germline-derived CDR1 and CDR2 are DFQATT and SNEGSKA (reference sequence). This CDR3 contains 11 residues. CDR3 residues: CSLAGEETQYF. The CDR3 DNA reads TGCAGCCTAGCGGGGGAAGAGACCCAGTACTTC.

This clonotype has only a few counts. The chain carries TRBV3-1 and TRBJ2-1; D gene uncertain. Germline V gives CDR1 LGHDT, CDR2 YNNKEL (reference sequence). The CDR3 length is 13 residues. V lost 0 bases and J lost 7, with 7 bases in between. The CDR3 is CASSQDRPNEQFF. The DNA for the CDR3 is TGTGCCAGCAGCCAAGATCGGCCTAATGAGCAGTTCTTC.

A remark on this clonotype: Given a much more abundant clone one base away, this may be a read error. Since the CDR3 does not end with the conserved phenylalanine or tryptophan, this likely comes from a read error. This chain links TRBV7-2 with TRBJ2-1; 13 nucleotides match TRBD2. CDR1 and CDR2 (germline): SGHTA, FQGNSA. V was clipped by 5 bases and J by 0 bases; unmatched bases: 7. There are 18 residues in the CDR3. DNA of the CDR3: TGTGCCAGCAGCACTACTAGCGGGGGGGTTAGCTCCTACAATGAGCAGTTCTTA. Its protein product is CASSTTSGGVSSYNEQFL.

V is TRBV20-1 and J is TRBJ2-3; D might be TRBD2 (7 bases). The germline V and J ends were trimmed by 5 bases and 2 bases, with 11 bases remaining between them. The CDR3 totals 13 residues. Germline V gene data show CDR1 as DFQATT and CDR2 as SNEGSKA (reference sequence). The chain's CDR3 is CSAGAGATDTQYF. The CDR3 DNA is TGCAGTGCTGGGGCGGGGGCCACAGATACGCAGTATTTT.

There are a few counts of this clonotype. The rearrangement uses TRBV5-1 and TRBJ2-3; D is unclear. V shed 2 bases and J shed 0 bases, with 10 bases lying between them. CDR3 length: 15 amino acids. Germline V gene sequence: CDR1 SGHRS, CDR2 YFSETQ. CDR3 nucleotide sequence: TGCGCCAGCAGCTTCGCGCCGGACAGCACAGATACGCAGTATTTT. Protein: CASSFAPDSTDTQYF.

This clonotype was seen a handful of times. The chain employs TRBV28 and TRBJ2-3; D unclear. Germline V CDR1 and CDR2: MDHEN, SYDVKM. Trimming shortened V by 7 bases and J by 5 bases, and 13 bases separated the two germline ends. This CDR3 contains 13 residues. CDR3 protein: CASTRAVIDTQYF. As DNA, the CDR3 is TGTGCCAGCACCCGGGCCGTAATAGATACGCAGTATTTT.

As for this clonotype: At one end the junction does not follow the germline gene, possibly because of a read error. The V gene is TRBV3-1, the J gene TRBJ1-4; D is possibly TRBD1 (5 bases). The CDR3 loop spans 15 amino acids. CDR1 is LGHDT and CDR2 is YNNKEL in the germline V gene (reference sequence). The CDR3 reads CASTPTGGFNEKLFF. CDR3 in DNA: TGCGCCAGCACTCCTACCGGGGGGTTTAATGAAAAACTGTTTTTT.

The chain employs TRBV4-3 and TRBJ2-1; D may be TRBD2 (6 bases). V lost 1 base and J 4 bases, leaving 14 bases between the germline ends. The CDR3 runs 16 residues. The V gene's germline CDR1 is LGHNA and CDR2 YSLEER. The CDR3: CASSQGPGLDYNEQFF. CDR3 in DNA: TGCGCCAGCAGCCAAGGCCCGGGACTCGATTACAATGAGCAGTTCTTC.

The table lists this clonotype with a few counts. This chain uses TRBV6-1 with TRBJ2-1; D may be TRBD1 (5 bases). Per germline, CDR1 MNHNS and CDR2 SASEGT. V was trimmed by 5 bases and J by 4 bases, leaving 15 bases between them. The CDR3 length is 15 residues. The CDR3 coding sequence is TGTGCCAGCAGTTCCAGGGTGAAGTTGTACAATGAGCAGTTCTTC. This gives the protein CASSSRVKLYNEQFF.

As concerns this clonotype: With a much larger clone just one base away, this may be a read error. The chain combines TRBV5-1 with TRBJ2-5; 9 bases match TRBD1. Germline V gene data show CDR1 as SGHRS and CDR2 as YFSETQ. V lost 2 bases to trimming and J lost 11 bases; unmatched junction nucleotides: 7. CDR3 length equals 13 residues. CDR3 nucleotide sequence: TGCGCCAGCAGCTTAGGGACAGGGAATCAGCAGTACTTC. It encodes CASSLGTGNQQYF.

This clonotype appeared a few times. The V gene is TRBV7-6, the J gene TRBJ1-2; 8 nucleotides agree with TRBD1. Germline V gene data show CDR1 as SGHVS and CDR2 as FNYEAQ. The CDR3 runs 15 residues. The V and J ends lost 5 bases and 0 bases, in that order; junction bases with no gene match: 5. Written as DNA, the CDR3 is TGTGCCAGCAGCCTGGGACAGGCTACTAACTATGGCTACACCTTC. Encoded protein: CASSLGQATNYGYTF. Variable domain in full (rest from reference TRBV7-6 and TRBJ1-2): GAGVSQSPRYKVTKRGQDVALRCDPISGHVSLYWYRQALGQGPEFLTYFNYEAQQDKSGLPNDRFSAERPEGSISTLTIQRTEQRDSAMYRCASSLGQATNYGYTFGSGTRLTVV.